Below are 26 T cell receptor beta chains sequenced from a single sample in a study of Tregs in tolerant kidney transplant recipients. The table came from immunoSEQ multiplex PCR; TCRdb's copy has only in-frame clones and leaves some out. The sample holds approximately 260,000 clones, 65% to 85% seen once. What was sequenced was CD4+ T cells from blood. The receptors shown here come from a human donor in good health.

The chain's CDR3 is CASSEGWTGSGNTIYF. CDR3 DNA sequence: TGCGCCAGCAGCGAAGGTTGGACGGGGTCTGGAAACACCATATATTTT. The gene calls are TRBV5-1 and TRBJ1-3; D is ambiguous. The V and J ends lost 4 bases and 1 base respectively, with 15 bases between them. The CDR3 totals 16 residues. CDR1 is SGHRS and CDR2 is YFSETQ in the germline V gene.

The chain is built from TRBV14 and TRBJ2-1; unclear D gene. Trimming shortened V by 5 bases and J by 2 bases, and 16 bases separated the two germline ends. The length of the CDR3 is 16 residues. The germline V gene has CDR1 SGHDN and CDR2 FVKESK. CDR3 in amino acids: CASSFHTRPPYNEQFF. DNA of the CDR3: TGTGCCAGCAGCTTCCACACACGCCCCCCCTACAATGAGCAGTTCTTC.

The J gene is TRBJ1-2, the V gene TRBV5-1; 7 positions match TRBD1. CDR1 is SGHRS and CDR2 is YFSETQ in the germline V gene. The ends lost 4 bases at V and 3 bases at J; junction bases unmatched: 3. CDR3 size: 13 residues. This CDR3 reads CASSATGDYGYTF. CDR3 in DNA: TGCGCCAGCAGCGCTACAGGGGACTATGGCTACACCTTC.

CDR3 DNA sequence: TGTGCCAGCAGTCGGGGTAGCCGGAACACCGGGGAGCTGTTTTTT. It encodes CASSRGSRNTGELFF. V is TRBV27 and J is TRBJ2-2; D is possibly TRBD2 (5 bases). Trimming took 5 bases from V and 1 from J, leaving 11 bases between them. This CDR3 spans 15 amino acids. In germline, CDR1 is MNHEY, CDR2 SMNVEV (reference sequence).

The J gene is TRBJ1-1, the V gene TRBV18; tentative D call: TRBD1 (6 bases). Germline assignment: CDR1 KGHSH and CDR2 LQKENI. This CDR3 has 16 amino acids. V was clipped by 2 bases and J by 0 bases, with 13 bases between them. Here the CDR3 DNA reads TGTGCCAGCTCACCAATTACCGGGACACTGAACACTGAAGCTTTCTTT. This sequence encodes CASSPITGTLNTEAFF.

J is TRBJ1-6 and V is TRBV5-4; 12 nucleotides agree with TRBD1. Germline values: CDR1 SGHNT, CDR2 YYREEE (reference sequence). The CDR3 has 16 residues. V lost 4 bases and J lost 6; bases outside the gene matches: 5. The CDR3 loop reads CASSRGTGGFNSPLHF. In DNA, the CDR3 is TGTGCCAGCAGCCGTGGGACAGGGGGCTTTAATTCACCCCTCCACTTT. Drawing the rest from reference TRBV5-4 and TRBJ1-6, the complete variable domain is ETGVTQSPTHLIKTRGQQVTLRCSSQSGHNTVSWYQQALGQGPQFIFQYYREEENGRGNFPPRFSGLQFPNYSSELNVNALELDDSALYLCASSRGTGGFNSPLHFGNGTRLTVT.

The rearrangement uses TRBV5-1 and TRBJ1-5; TRBD1 aligns across 7 bases. Per germline, CDR1 SGHRS and CDR2 YFSETQ. The CDR3 spans 14 residues. Losses at the gene ends were 0 bases for V and 6 bases for J; bases not matched to a gene: 3. CDR3 DNA sequence: TGCGCCAGCAGCTTGGAGGGGGCAAGTCAGCCCCAGCATTTT. Its protein is CASSLEGASQPQHF.

The V call is TRBV18, the J call TRBJ1-5; D is undetermined. CDR3 length: 14 residues. Deletions cut 3 bases from V and 0 bases from J, with 6 bases between. CDR1 KGHSH and CDR2 LQKENI come from the germline V gene. The CDR3 reads CASSPGRSNQPQHF. CDR3 in DNA: TGTGCCAGCTCACCCGGTCGTAGCAATCAGCCCCAGCATTTT.

CDR3 residues: CASSSDRGPTDTQYF. The CDR3 DNA sequence: TGTGCCAGCAGTTCCGACAGGGGCCCGACAGATACGCAGTATTTT. This chain joins TRBV6-1 and TRBJ2-3, with TRBD1 matching over 8 bases. Germline assignment: CDR1 MNHNS and CDR2 SASEGT. With V trimmed by 5 bases and J by 3 bases, 7 bases remained unmatched. This CDR3 region has 15 residues.

This clone was seen a single time. The V and J genes are TRBV5-1 and TRBJ2-5; no clear D. TRBJ2-7 matches the DNA end more closely, so the J call is doubtful. The germline V gene encodes CDR1 SGHRS and CDR2 YFSETQ. This CDR3 has 13 amino acids. The CDR3 DNA reads as TGCGCCAGCACCCTGAGGATTTTCTACGAGCAGTACTTC. Translated: CASTLRIFYEQYF.

This chain links TRBV9 with TRBJ2-5; no reliable D call. This CDR3 comprises 13 residues. Germline values: CDR1 SGDLS, CDR2 YYNGEE. The V end lost 5 bases, the J end lost 4 bases, and 12 bases lay between the germline ends. As DNA, the CDR3 is TGTGCCAGCAGTTCCATTCCCCGAGAGACCCAGTACTTC. Amino acids: CASSSIPRETQYF.

The chain carries TRBV29-1 and TRBJ2-2; D unresolved. This CDR3 spans 15 amino acids. V lost 4 bases and J 0 bases, leaving 12 bases between the germline ends. Germline V lookup: CDR1 SQVTM, CDR2 ANQGSEA. The DNA for the CDR3 is TGCAGCGTTGGTGCCAGACGCACGAACACCGGGGAGCTGTTTTTT. This encodes CSVGARRTNTGELFF.

The chain recombines TRBV11-3 with TRBJ2-3; TRBD2 aligns across 9 bases. Trimming at V came to 0 bases and at J to 6 bases, leaving 4 bases not matched to a gene. Germline assignment: CDR1 SGHNT and CDR2 YENEEA. This CDR3 region has 15 residues. Here the CDR3 reads CASSLDSGGGDTQYF. The CDR3, as DNA: TGTGCCAGCAGCTTAGATAGCGGGGGAGGTGATACGCAGTATTTT. The variable domain in full, completed from reference TRBV11-3 and TRBJ2-3, reads EAGVVQSPRYKIIEKKQPVAFWCNPISGHNTLYWYLQNLGQGPELLIRYENEEAVDDSQLPKDRFSAERLKGVDSTLKIQPAELGDSAVYLCASSLDSGGGDTQYFGPGTRLTVL.

The rearrangement joins TRBV5-1 to TRBJ1-1, with no clear D. The CDR3 length is 14 residues. CDR1 is SGHRS and CDR2 is YFSETQ in the germline V gene. The V gene lost 0 bases and the J gene lost 5 bases, with 11 bases spanning the gap. CDR3 region: CASSLALRGTEAFF. The CDR3 DNA is TGCGCCAGCAGCTTGGCCTTACGGGGAACTGAAGCTTTCTTT.

The rearrangement links TRBV18 to TRBJ1-1; no reliable D call. Germline V gene sequence: CDR1 KGHSH, CDR2 LQKENI. V lost 3 bases and J 0 bases, leaving 14 bases between the germline ends. This CDR3 is 16 amino acids long. CDR3: CASSPINPELNTEAFF. CDR3 in DNA: TGTGCCAGCTCACCCATCAACCCCGAATTGAACACTGAAGCTTTCTTT.

This clone was seen only a few times. The chain has TRBV2 and TRBJ1-2; tentative D call: TRBD1 (6 bases). The V gene lost 5 bases and the J gene lost 4 bases, with 14 bases spanning the gap. The CDR3 has 14 amino acids. CDR1 is SNHLY and CDR2 is FYNNEI in the germline V gene. This CDR3 is CASSPNRAGYGYTF. In DNA form, the CDR3 reads TGTGCCAGCAGTCCTAACAGGGCCGGCTATGGCTACACCTTC.

This rearrangement joins TRBV27 to TRBJ1-5; 8 nucleotides line up with TRBD1. Germline loops: CDR1 MNHEY, CDR2 SMNVEV (reference sequence). The CDR3 extends over 15 amino acids. With V trimmed by 6 bases and J by 2 bases, 6 bases remained unmatched. The CDR3 nucleotides are TGTGCCAGCAGGGAAGACAGGGGACGCAATCAGCCCCAGCATTTT. As protein: CASREDRGRNQPQHF.

This clone has only a few counts. The chain uses TRBV6-1 and TRBJ2-2, with D possibly matching TRBD2 (6 bases). V lost 11 bases and J lost 7, with 17 bases in between. The CDR3 contains 13 residues. Germline V lookup: CDR1 MNHNS, CDR2 SASEGT. The CDR3 sequence: CASVREWGGELFF. DNA for the CDR3: TGTGCCTCTGTCCGGGAGTGGGGCGGGGAGCTGTTTTTT.

This sequence joins TRBV2 and TRBJ1-2, with 7 bases identical to TRBD1. Per germline, CDR1 SNHLY and CDR2 FYNNEI. CDR3 size: 14 residues. The trim removed 5 bases at V and 2 bases at J, leaving 5 bases unmatched. CDR3 DNA: TGTGCCAGCAGTTTTCAGGGGGGAAACTATGGCTACACCTTC. Its translation is CASSFQGGNYGYTF.

V usage is TRBV10-2 and J usage is TRBJ2-1; 7 positions match TRBD1. CDR3 length equals 14 residues. The V segment lost 6 bases and the J segment 7 bases; nucleotides outside the gene matches: 9. Per germline, CDR1 WSHSY and CDR2 SAAADI. The chain's CDR3 is CASSGQVLGNEQFF. CDR3 DNA: TGCGCCAGCAGCGGACAGGTTCTCGGGAATGAGCAGTTCTTC.

J is TRBJ2-1 and V is TRBV6-1; 10 bases are a match to TRBD2. The V segment lost 2 bases and the J segment 10 bases; nucleotides outside the gene matches: 5. The V gene's germline CDR1 is MNHNS and CDR2 SASEGT. The CDR3 is 14 amino acids. The CDR3 nucleotides read TGTGCCAGCAGTGAATCGCTAGCGGGGGCCGAGCAGTTCTTC. Translating gives CASSESLAGAEQFF.

The chain has TRBV2 and TRBJ1-1; no clear D gene. Germline V CDR1 and CDR2: SNHLY, FYNNEI. Trimming left V 4 bases short and J 7 bases short, with 7 bases between. The CDR3 is 11 residues long. CDR3 amino acids: CASSVLDEAFF. The CDR3 DNA is TGTGCCAGCAGTGTCCTTGATGAAGCTTTCTTT. Complete variable domain (other parts from reference TRBV2 and TRBJ1-1): EPEVTQTPSHQVTQMGQEVILRCVPISNHLYFYWYRQILGQKVEFLVSFYNNEISEKSEIFDDQFSVERPDGSNFTLKIRSTKLEDSAMYFCASSVLDEAFFGQGTRLTVV.

CDR3 sequence reads: CASSLIDQGKETQYF. The CDR3 DNA sequence: TGTGCCAGCAGCTTAATTGACCAGGGCAAAGAGACCCAGTACTTC. The V and J genes are TRBV11-2 and TRBJ2-5; tentatively, D is TRBD1 (5 bases). With 2 bases removed from V and 3 bases from J, the gap between germline ends came to 13 bases. The CDR3 runs to 15 residues. The germline gives CDR1 SGHAT, CDR2 FQNNGV. Combining the CDR3 with reference TRBV11-2 and TRBJ2-5 gives the whole variable domain EAGVAQSPRYKIIEKRQSVAFWCNPISGHATLYWYQQILGQGPKLLIQFQNNGVVDDSQLPKDRFSAERLKGVDSTLKIQPAKLEDSAVYLCASSLIDQGKETQYFGPGTRLLVL.

J is TRBJ1-1 and V is TRBV10-1; no reliable D call. The CDR3 runs to 14 residues. Between the trimmed V and J ends, which lost 5 bases and 3 bases, there was a span of 13 bases. CDR1 is WNHNN, CDR2 SYGVQD, per germline (reference sequence). The DNA of the CDR3 is TGCGCCAGCAGTTCAAGGCCCGACGACACTGAAGCTTTCTTT. Amino acid sequence: CASSSRPDDTEAFF.

This chain uses TRBV6-5 with TRBJ1-1, with 7 bases identical to TRBD1. This CDR3 is 15 amino acids long. Germline CDR1 reads MNHEY; CDR2 reads SVGAGI. With V trimmed by 5 bases and J by 4 bases, 10 bases remained unmatched. The CDR3 region has the DNA TGTGCCAGCAGTCCCTGGACAGGACTGAGCACTGAAGCTTTCTTT. Amino acids: CASSPWTGLSTEAFF.

The chain carries TRBV18 and TRBJ1-2; possibly TRBD1 for D (5 bases). The CDR3 sequence is 14 residues long. Germline CDR1 and CDR2: KGHSH and LQKENI. V was clipped by 3 bases and J by 6 bases, with 14 bases between them. CDR3 DNA sequence: TGTGCCAGCTCACCTTACGACAGTCCCCATGGCTACACCTTC. Translated, it gives CASSPYDSPHGYTF.